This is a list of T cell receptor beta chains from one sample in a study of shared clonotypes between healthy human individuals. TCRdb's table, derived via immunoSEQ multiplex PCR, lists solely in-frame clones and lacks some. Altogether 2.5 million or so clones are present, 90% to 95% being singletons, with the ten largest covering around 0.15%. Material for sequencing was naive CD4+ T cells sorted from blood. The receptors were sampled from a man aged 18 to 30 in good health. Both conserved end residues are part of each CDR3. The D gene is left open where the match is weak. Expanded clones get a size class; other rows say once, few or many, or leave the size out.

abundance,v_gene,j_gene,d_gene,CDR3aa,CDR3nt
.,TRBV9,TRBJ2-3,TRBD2,CASSDGLAFRTDTQYF,TGTGCCAGCAGCGACGGACTAGCTTTCAGGACAGATACGCAGTATTTT
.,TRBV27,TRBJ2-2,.,CASSFLTSGELFF,TGTGCCAGCAGTTTCCTTACGTCCGGGGAGCTGTTTTTT
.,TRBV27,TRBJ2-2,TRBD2,CASSLGLAGPSWTGELFF,TGTGCCAGCAGCCTGGGACTAGCGGGCCCCTCGTGGACCGGGGAGCTGTTTTTT
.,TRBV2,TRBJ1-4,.,CASSDPRDRGEKLFF,TGTGCCAGCAGTGACCCCAGGGACCGCGGTGAAAAACTGTTTTTT
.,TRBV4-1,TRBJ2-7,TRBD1,CASSQGTGATYEQYF,TGCGCCAGCAGCCAAGGAACAGGGGCCACCTACGAGCAGTACTTC
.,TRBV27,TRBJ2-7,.,CASRPLVRGRYEQYF,TGTGCCAGCAGGCCATTGGTACGAGGTCGGTACGAGCAGTACTTC
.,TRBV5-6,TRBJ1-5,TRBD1,CASSRDRGRGQPQHF,TGTGCCAGCAGCCGGGACAGGGGGCGCGGGCAGCCCCAGCATTTT
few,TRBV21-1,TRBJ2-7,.,CASSAAPEQYF,TGTGCCAGCAGCGCAGCGCCCGAGCAGTACTTC
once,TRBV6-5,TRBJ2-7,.,CASTESYEQYF,TGTGCCAGCACGGAGTCCTACGAGCAGTACTTC
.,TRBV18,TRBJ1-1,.,CASSQARAGINTEAFF,TGTGCCAGCTCACAAGCGCGGGCAGGCATCAACACTGAAGCTTTCTTT
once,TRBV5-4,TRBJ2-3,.,CASSIDSGDTQYF,TGTGCCAGCAGCATAGACAGTGGAGATACGCAGTATTTT
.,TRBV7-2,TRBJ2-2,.,CASSRTGTKMFTGELFF,TGTGCCAGCAGCCGGACCGGGACCAAAATGTTCACCGGGGAGCTGTTTTTT
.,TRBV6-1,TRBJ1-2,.,CASSEEVYGYTF,TGTGCCAGCAGTGAGGAGGTCTATGGCTACACCTTC
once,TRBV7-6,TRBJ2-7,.,CASSLERLYEQYF,TGTGCCAGCAGCTTGGAGAGGCTCTACGAGCAGTACTTC
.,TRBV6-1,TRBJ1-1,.,CASSDYNRPGTEAFF,TGTGCCAGCAGTGATTATAACCGACCTGGGACTGAAGCTTTCTTT
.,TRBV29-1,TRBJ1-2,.,CSVEMGVGYTF,TGCAGCGTTGAAATGGGGGTTGGCTACACCTTC
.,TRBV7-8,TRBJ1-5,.,CASSPMVGAQPQHF,TGTGCCAGCAGCCCAATGGTGGGGGCTCAGCCCCAGCATTTT
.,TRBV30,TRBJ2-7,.,CAWSSSRQEQYF,TGTGCCTGGAGTTCTTCCAGGCAGGAGCAGTACTTC
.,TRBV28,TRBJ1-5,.,CASSGGNQPQHF,TGTGCCAGCAGCGGGGGCAATCAGCCCCAGCATTTT
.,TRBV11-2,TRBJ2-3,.,CASSLAPLGDTQYF,TGTGCCAGCAGCTTAGCTCCCTTGGGGGATACGCAGTATTTT
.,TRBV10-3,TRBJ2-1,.,CAISEMKDRYNEQFF,TGTGCCATCAGTGAAATGAAGGACAGATACAATGAGCAGTTCTTC
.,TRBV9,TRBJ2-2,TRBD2,CASSVALERERDTGELFF,TGTGCCAGCAGCGTAGCTTTAGAGCGGGAGCGGGACACCGGGGAGCTGTTTTTT
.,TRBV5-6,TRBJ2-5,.,CASSFPRRGVKTQYF,TGTGCCAGCAGCTTTCCAAGGCGAGGGGTTAAGACCCAGTACTTC
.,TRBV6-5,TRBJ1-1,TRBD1,CASNKDRIVTEAFF,TGTGCCAGCAACAAGGACAGGATAGTCACTGAAGCTTTCTTT
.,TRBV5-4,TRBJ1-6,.,CASSLVNSPLHF,TGTGCCAGCAGCCTGGTCAATTCACCCCTCCACTTT
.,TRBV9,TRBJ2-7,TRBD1,CASSVGWDRDEQYF,TGTGCCAGCAGCGTAGGATGGGACAGGGACGAGCAGTACTTC
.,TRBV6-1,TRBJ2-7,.,CASSEAGVAAQYF,TGTGCCAGCAGTGAAGCAGGAGTAGCAGCGCAGTACTTC
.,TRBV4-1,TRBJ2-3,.,CASSQERGYDTQYF,TGCGCCAGCAGCCAAGAGCGGGGCTACGATACGCAGTATTTT
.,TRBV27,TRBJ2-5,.,CASRRAGGGETQYF,TGTGCCAGCAGGAGAGCGGGTGGGGGGGAGACCCAGTACTTC
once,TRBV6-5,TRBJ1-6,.,CAISGGEFGNSPLHF,TGTGCCATCAGTGGGGGGGAGTTCGGGAATTCACCCCTCCACTTT
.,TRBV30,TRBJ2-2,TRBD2,CAWKGLAGTGELFF,TGTGCCTGGAAGGGACTAGCGGGAACCGGGGAGCTGTTTTTT
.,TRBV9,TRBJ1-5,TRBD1,CASSPGQGGNQPQHF,TGTGCCAGCAGCCCCGGACAGGGGGGCAATCAGCCCCAGCATTTT
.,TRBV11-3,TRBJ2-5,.,CASSPLGPKTQYF,TGTGCCAGCAGCCCACTAGGCCCAAAGACCCAGTACTTC
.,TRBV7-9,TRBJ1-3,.,CASRPKGSGNTIYF,TGTGCCAGCAGACCTAAGGGTTCTGGAAACACCATATATTTT
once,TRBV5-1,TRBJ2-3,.,CASSLLGKGPDTQYF,TGCGCCAGCAGCTTACTGGGAAAGGGGCCAGATACGCAGTATTTT
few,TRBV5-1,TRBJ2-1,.,CASSLSTNNPNNEQFF,TGCGCCAGCAGCTTAAGCACAAACAATCCAAACAATGAGCAGTTCTTC
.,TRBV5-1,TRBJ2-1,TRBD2,CASSSIGTRGDYYNEQFF,TGCGCCAGCAGCTCCATAGGGACTCGGGGGGATTACTACAATGAGCAGTTCTTC
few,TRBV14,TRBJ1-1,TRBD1,CASSQWTGNTEAFF,TGTGCCAGCAGCCAGTGGACAGGGAACACTGAAGCTTTCTTT
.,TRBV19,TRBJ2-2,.,CASSIQLGAGELFF,TGTGCCAGTAGTATCCAGCTGGGGGCCGGGGAGCTGTTTTTT
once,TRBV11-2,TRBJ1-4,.,CASSLAQPATNEKLFF,TGTGCCAGCAGCTTAGCGCAGCCAGCAACTAATGAAAAACTGTTTTTT
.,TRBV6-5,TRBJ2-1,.,CASSYSSGAVNEQFF,TGTGCCAGCAGTTACTCGTCAGGGGCCGTCAATGAGCAGTTCTTC
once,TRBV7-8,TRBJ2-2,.,CASSLPGTGELFF,TGTGCCAGCAGCTTACCCGGCACCGGGGAGCTGTTTTTT
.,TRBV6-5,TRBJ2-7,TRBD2,CASRGTSGYEQYF,TGTGCCAGCAGGGGGACTAGCGGCTACGAGCAGTACTTC
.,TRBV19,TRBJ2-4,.,CASSIGVTLAKNIQYF,TGTGCCAGTAGTATCGGGGTCACCTTAGCCAAAAACATTCAGTACTTC
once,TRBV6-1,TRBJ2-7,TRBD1,CASSVLDRASYEQYF,TGTGCCAGCAGTGTTCTGGACAGGGCCTCCTACGAGCAGTACTTC